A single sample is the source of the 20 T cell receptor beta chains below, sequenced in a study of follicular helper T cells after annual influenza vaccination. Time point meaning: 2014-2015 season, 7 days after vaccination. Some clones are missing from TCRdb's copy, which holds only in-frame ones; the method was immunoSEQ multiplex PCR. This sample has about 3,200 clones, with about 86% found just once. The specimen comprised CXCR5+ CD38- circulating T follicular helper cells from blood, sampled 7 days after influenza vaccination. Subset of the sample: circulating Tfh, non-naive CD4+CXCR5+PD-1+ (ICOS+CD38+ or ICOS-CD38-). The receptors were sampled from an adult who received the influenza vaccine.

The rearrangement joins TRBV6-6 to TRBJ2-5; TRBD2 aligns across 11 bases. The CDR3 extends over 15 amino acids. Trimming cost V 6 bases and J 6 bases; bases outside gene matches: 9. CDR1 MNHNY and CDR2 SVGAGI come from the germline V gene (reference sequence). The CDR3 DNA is TGTGCCAGCAGGTCGGGTAGCGGGGGGGCTCAGACCCAGTACTTC. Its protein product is CASRSGSGGAQTQYF.

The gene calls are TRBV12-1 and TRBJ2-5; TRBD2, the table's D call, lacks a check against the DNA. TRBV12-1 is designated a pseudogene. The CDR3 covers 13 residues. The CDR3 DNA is TGTGCCAGCAGCTCGACTAGCGTGGAGACCCAGTACTTC. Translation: CASSSTSVETQYF.

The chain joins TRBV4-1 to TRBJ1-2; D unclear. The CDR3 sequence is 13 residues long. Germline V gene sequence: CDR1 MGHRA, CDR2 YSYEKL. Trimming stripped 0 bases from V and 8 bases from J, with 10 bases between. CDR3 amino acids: CASSQEQWAGYTF. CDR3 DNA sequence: TGCGCCAGCAGCCAAGAGCAGTGGGCAGGCTACACCTTC.

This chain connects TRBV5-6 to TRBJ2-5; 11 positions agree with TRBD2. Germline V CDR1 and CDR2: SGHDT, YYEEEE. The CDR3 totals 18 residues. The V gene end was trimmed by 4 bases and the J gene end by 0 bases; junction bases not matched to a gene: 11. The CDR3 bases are TGTGCCAGCAGCGTCGGACTAGCGGGCCGTTGGTACCAAGAGACCCAGTACTTC. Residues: CASSVGLAGRWYQETQYF.

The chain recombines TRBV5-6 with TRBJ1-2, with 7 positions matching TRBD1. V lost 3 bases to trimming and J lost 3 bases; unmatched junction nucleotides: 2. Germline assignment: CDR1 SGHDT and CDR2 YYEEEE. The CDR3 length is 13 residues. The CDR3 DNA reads TGTGCCAGCAGCTCAGGGGGGGACTATGGCTACACCTTC. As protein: CASSSGGDYGYTF.

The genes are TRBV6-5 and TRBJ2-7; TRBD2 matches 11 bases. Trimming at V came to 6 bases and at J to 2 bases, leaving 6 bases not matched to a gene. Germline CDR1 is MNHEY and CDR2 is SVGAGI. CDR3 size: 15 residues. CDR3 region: CASSALAGGPYEQYF. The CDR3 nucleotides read TGTGCCAGCAGCGCATTAGCGGGGGGGCCCTACGAGCAGTACTTC.

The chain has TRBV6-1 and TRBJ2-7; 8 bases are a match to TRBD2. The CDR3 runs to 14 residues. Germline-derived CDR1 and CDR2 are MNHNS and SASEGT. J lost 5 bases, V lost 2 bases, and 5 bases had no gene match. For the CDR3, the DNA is TGTGCCAGCAGTGAAACCGGACTAGCAGACGAGCAGTACTTC. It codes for CASSETGLADEQYF.

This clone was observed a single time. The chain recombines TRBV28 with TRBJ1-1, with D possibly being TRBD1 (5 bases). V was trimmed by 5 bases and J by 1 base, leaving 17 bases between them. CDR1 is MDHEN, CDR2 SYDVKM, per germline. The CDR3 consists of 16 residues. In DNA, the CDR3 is TGTGCCAGCAGTGCCCCGAAAGGGGCTTCGAACACTGAAGCTTTCTTT. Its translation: CASSAPKGASNTEAFF.

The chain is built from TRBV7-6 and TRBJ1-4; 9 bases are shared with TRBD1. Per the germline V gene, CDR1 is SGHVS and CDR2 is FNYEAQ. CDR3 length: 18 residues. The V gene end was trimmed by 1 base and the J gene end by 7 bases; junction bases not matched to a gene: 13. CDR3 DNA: TGTGCCAGCAGCTTAGGGACCGGGACAGGGACGACGACTGAAAAACTGTTTTTT. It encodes CASSLGTGTGTTTEKLFF.

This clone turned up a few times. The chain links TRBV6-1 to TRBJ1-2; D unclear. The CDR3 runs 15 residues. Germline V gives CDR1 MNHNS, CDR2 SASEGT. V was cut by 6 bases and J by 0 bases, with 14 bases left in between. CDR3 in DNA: TGTGCCAGCAGGCCGGGAACGCGGACTAACTATGGCTACACCTTC. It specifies CASRPGTRTNYGYTF.

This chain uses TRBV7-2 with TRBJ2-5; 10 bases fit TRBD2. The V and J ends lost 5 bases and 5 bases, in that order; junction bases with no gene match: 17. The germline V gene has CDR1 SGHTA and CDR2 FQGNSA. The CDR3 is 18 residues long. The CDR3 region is CASSVVAGGFSPRETQYF. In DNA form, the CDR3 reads TGTGCCAGCAGCGTCGTAGCGGGGGGCTTCAGCCCCAGGGAGACCCAGTACTTC.

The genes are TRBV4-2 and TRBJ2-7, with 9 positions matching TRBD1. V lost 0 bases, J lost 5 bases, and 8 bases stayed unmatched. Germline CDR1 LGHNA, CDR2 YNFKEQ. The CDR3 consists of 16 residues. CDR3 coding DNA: TGTGCCAGCAGCCAAGAAGGGGGACAGGGAGGGAACGAGCAGTACTTC. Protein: CASSQEGGQGGNEQYF.

CDR3 loop: CASSPTGSYNEQFF. The CDR3 DNA sequence: TGTGCCAGCAGCCCGACAGGGTCCTACAATGAGCAGTTCTTC. V is TRBV11-3 and J is TRBJ2-1, with TRBD1 matching over 7 bases. Germline CDR1 reads SGHNT; CDR2 reads YENEEA. The V and J ends lost 5 bases and 1 base, in that order; junction bases with no gene match: 2. There are 14 residues in the CDR3. The whole variable domain, filled in from reference TRBV11-3 and TRBJ2-1, reads EAGVVQSPRYKIIEKKQPVAFWCNPISGHNTLYWYLQNLGQGPELLIRYENEEAVDDSQLPKDRFSAERLKGVDSTLKIQPAELGDSAVYLCASSPTGSYNEQFFGPGTRLTVL.

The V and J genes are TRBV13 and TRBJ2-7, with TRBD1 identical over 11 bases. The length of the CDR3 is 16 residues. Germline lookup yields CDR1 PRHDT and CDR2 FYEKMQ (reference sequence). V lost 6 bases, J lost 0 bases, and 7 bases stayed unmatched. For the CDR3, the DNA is TGTGCCAGCAGTCGGCCGGGGACAGGGGGCTCCTACGAGCAGTACTTC. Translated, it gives CASSRPGTGGSYEQYF.

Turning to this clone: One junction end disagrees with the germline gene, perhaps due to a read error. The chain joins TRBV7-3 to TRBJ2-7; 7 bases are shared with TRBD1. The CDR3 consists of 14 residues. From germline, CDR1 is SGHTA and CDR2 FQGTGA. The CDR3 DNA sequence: TGTGCCAGCAGTCTAACAGGGGCGTCCTCCGAGCAGTACTTC. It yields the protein CASSLTGASSEQYF.

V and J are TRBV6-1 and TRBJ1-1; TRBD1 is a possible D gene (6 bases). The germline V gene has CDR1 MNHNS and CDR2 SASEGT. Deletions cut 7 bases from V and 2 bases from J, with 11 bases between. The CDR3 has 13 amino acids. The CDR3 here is CASTGEGNTEAFF. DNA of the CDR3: TGTGCCAGCACAGGGGAGGGTAACACTGAAGCTTTCTTT.

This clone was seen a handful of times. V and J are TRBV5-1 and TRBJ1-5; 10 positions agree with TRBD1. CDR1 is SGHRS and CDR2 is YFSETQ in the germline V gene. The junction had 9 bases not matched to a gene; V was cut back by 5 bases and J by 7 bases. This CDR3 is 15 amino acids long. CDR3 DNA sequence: TGCGCCAGCAGACCATGGACAGGGGGAGACCAGCCCCAGCATTTT. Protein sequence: CASRPWTGGDQPQHF.

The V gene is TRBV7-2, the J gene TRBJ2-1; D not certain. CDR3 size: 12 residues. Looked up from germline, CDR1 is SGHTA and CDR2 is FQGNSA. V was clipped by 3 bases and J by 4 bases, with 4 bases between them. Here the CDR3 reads CASSLLYNEQFF. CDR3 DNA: TGTGCCAGCAGCTTGCTTTACAATGAGCAGTTCTTC.

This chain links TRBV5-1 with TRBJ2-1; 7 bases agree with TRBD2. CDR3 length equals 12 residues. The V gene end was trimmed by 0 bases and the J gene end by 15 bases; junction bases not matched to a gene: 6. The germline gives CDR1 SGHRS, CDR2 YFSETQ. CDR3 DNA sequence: TGCGCCAGCAGCTTGGGATCTGGCGGGGGGTTCTTC. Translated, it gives CASSLGSGGGFF.

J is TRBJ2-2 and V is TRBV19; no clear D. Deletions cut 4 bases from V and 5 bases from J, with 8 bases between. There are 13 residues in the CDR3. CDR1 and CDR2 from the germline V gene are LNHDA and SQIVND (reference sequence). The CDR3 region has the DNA TGTGCCAGTAGTAGAACCAGTACCGGGGAGCTGTTTTTT. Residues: CASSRTSTGELFF. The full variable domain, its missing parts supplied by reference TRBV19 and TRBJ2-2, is DGGITQSPKYLFRKEGQNVTLSCEQNLNHDAMYWYRQDPGQGLRLIYYSQIVNDFQKGDIAEGYSVSREKKESFPLTVTSAQKNPTAFYLCASSRTSTGELFFGEGSRLTVL.